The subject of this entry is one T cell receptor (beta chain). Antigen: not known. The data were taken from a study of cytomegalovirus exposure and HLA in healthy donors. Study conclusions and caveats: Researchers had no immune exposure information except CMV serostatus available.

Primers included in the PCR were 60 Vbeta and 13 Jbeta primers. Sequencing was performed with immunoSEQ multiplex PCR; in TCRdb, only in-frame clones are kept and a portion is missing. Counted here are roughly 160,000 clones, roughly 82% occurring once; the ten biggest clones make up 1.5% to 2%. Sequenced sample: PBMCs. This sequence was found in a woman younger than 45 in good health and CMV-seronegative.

The CDR3 DNA follows: TGTGCCAGCCTTACCGGGACAGGGAATTCACCCCTCCACTTT. This sequence encodes CASLTGTGNSPLHF. The chain is built from TRBV6-1 and TRBJ1-6; the match to TRBD1 covers 9 bases. There are 14 residues in the CDR3. CDR1 and CDR2 from the germline V gene are MNHNS and SASEGT. J lost 7 bases, V lost 8 bases, and 6 bases had no gene match.